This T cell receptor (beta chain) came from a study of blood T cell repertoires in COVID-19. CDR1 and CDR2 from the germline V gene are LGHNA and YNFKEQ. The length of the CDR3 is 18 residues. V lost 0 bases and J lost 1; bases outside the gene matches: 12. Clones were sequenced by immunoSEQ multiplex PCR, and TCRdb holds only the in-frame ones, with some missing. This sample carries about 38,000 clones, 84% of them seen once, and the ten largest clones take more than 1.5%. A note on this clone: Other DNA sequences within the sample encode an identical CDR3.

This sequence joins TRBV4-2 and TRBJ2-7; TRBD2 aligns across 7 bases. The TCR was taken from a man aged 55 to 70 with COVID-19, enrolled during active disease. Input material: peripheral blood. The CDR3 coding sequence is TGTGCCAGCAGCCAAGAGGGGACTACCCTACTACCTTCCTACGAGCAGTACTTC. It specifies CASSQEGTTLLPSYEQYF.